This T cell receptor (beta chain) came from a study of PD-1 blockade in classical Hodgkin lymphoma. V gave up 4 bases and J gave up 4 bases; unmatched junction bases: 3. The CDR3 consists of 13 residues. CDR1 and CDR2 from the germline V gene are SGHDT and YYEEEE. Autologous stem cell transplantation was followed by relapse in every patient, and brentuximab vedotin exposure varied. Purification of CD4+ T cells from thawed PBMCs was achieved by magnetic negative selection. TCRdb's table, derived via immunoSEQ multiplex PCR, lists solely in-frame clones and lacks some. The sample has some 26,000 clones, 80% to 85% seen once.

This TCR derives from a human donor with classical Hodgkin lymphoma. The source was CD4+ T cells from blood, collected at baseline. This rearrangement joins TRBV5-6 to TRBJ1-2; 8 bases fit TRBD1. CDR3 in DNA: TGTGCCAGCAGCCGAGACAGGGGCTATGGCTACACCTTC. Translating it yields CASSRDRGYGYTF. Complete variable domain (other parts from reference TRBV5-6 and TRBJ1-2): DAGVTQSPTHLIKTRGQQVTLRCSPKSGHDTVSWYQQALGQGPQFIFQYYEEEERQRGNFPDRFSGHQFPNYSSELNVNALLLGDSALYLCASSRDRGYGYTFGSGTRLTVV.